These 31 T cell receptor beta chains share one sample of origin, sequenced in a study of T cells after yellow fever vaccination (dated by TCRdb to the late 2010s). The receptor library was made with 5' RACE. The sample was run on an Illumina HiSeq 2500. TCRdb trimmed public reads at Q25 via fastp, called clones via MiXCR and kept in-frame beta chains. Rows with a matching CDR3 protein are joined into one entry that keeps the most common DNA and genes. Recorded for this sample are 500,000 to 550,000 distinct CDR3 sequences; 21% of them occurred a single time. The ten top clones hold about a sixth of the sample. What this sample's treatment or condition label stands for: live attenuated yellow fever vaccine strain. The starting material was PBMCs, obtained around 3 weeks after the first yellow fever vaccination. These receptor sequences come from a man younger than 35 who received the YFV17D yellow fever vaccine.

This clonotype was seen many times. This CDR3 is CASSFNGDFPNEQFF. CDR3 in DNA: TGTGCCAGCAGCTTCAACGGGGACTTCCCTAATGAGCAGTTCTTC. The chain uses TRBV5-4 and TRBJ2-1; weak D call: TRBD2 (6 bases). The CDR3 loop spans 15 amino acids. Per the germline V gene, CDR1 is SGHNT and CDR2 is YYREEE (reference sequence). The V end was cut by 2 bases, the J end by 7 bases, with 16 bases between.

The gene calls are TRBV7-3 and TRBJ1-4; D gene unclear. This CDR3 spans 15 amino acids. In germline, CDR1 is SGHTA, CDR2 FQGTGA. Trimming took 1 base from V and 3 from J, leaving 9 bases between them. CDR3 nucleotide sequence: TGTGCCAGCAGCTTAAAAGGGATAGCTAATGAAAAACTGTTTTTT. Amino acids: CASSLKGIANEKLFF.

This clonotype appeared a few times. The chain employs TRBV3-1 and TRBJ2-1; D perhaps matches TRBD1 (5 bases). Germline V CDR1 and CDR2: LGHDT, YNNKEL (reference sequence). CDR3 size: 14 residues. V was trimmed by 1 base and J by 6 bases, leaving 10 bases between them. CDR3 sequence reads: CASSQVPGFNEQFF. In DNA form, the CDR3 reads TGTGCCAGCAGCCAAGTCCCAGGGTTCAATGAGCAGTTCTTC.

This clonotype occurred a few times. V is TRBV5-1 and J is TRBJ1-1; D perhaps matches TRBD1 (6 bases). The V gene's germline CDR1 is SGHRS and CDR2 YFSETQ. The CDR3 covers 14 residues. The V gene lost 5 bases and the J gene lost 6 bases, with 17 bases spanning the gap. CDR3 DNA: TGCGCCAGCAGAGCCGAGACAGGCCTTTCTGAAGCTTTCTTT. Translation: CASRAETGLSEAFF. Based on the CDR3 plus reference TRBV5-1 and TRBJ1-1, the full variable domain is KAGVTQTPRYLIKTRGQQVTLSCSPISGHRSVSWYQQTPGQGLQFLFEYFSETQRNKGNFPGRFSGRQFSNSRSEMNVSTLELGDSALYLCASRAETGLSEAFFGQGTRLTVV.

This clonotype has only a few counts. The chain has TRBV7-2 and TRBJ1-1, with D unresolved. The CDR3 extends over 13 amino acids. Germline V gene lookup returns CDR1 SGHTA and CDR2 FQGNSA. Between the trimmed V and J ends, which lost 1 base and 6 bases, there was a span of 9 bases. CDR3 residues: CASSLEYIAEAFF. The CDR3 DNA sequence: TGTGCCAGCAGCTTAGAGTACATAGCTGAAGCTTTCTTT.

The CDR3 is CASSPRTFAYEQYV. CDR3 in DNA: TGTGCCAGCTCACCGAGGACGTTTGCTTACGAGCAGTACGTC. The V gene is TRBV18, the J gene TRBJ2-7; D unclear. The CDR3 sequence is 14 residues long. Trimming shortened V by 3 bases and J by 4 bases, and 13 bases separated the two germline ends. CDR1 and CDR2 (germline): KGHSH, LQKENI.

This clonotype was counted a few times. The chain links TRBV12-3 or TRBV12-4 to TRBJ1-6; D is uncertain. Trimming pared 4 bases from V and 0 bases from J, leaving 7 bases between. This CDR3 is 15 amino acids long. The DNA for the CDR3 is TGTGCCAGCAGTTATCTGAGCTCCTATAATTCACCCCTCCACTTT. It translates to CASSYLSSYNSPLHF.

The chain recombines TRBV4-3 with TRBJ2-1, with a possible D match to TRBD2 (7 bases). From germline, CDR1 is LGHNA and CDR2 YSLEER. The CDR3 contains 15 residues. V lost 2 bases, J lost 1 base, and 9 bases lay in between. CDR3 region: CASSQKGGSYNEQFF. CDR3 coding DNA: TGCGCCAGCAGCCAAAAGGGGGGGTCCTACAATGAGCAGTTCTTC.

The chain couples TRBV5-1 to TRBJ1-5; D is unclear. Germline CDR1 is SGHRS and CDR2 is YFSETQ. V lost 4 bases to trimming and J lost 2 bases, with 13 bases between them. CDR3 length: 15 residues. The CDR3 loop reads CASSLSPGGNQPQHF. CDR3 DNA: TGCGCCAGCAGCCTATCCCCTGGTGGCAATCAGCCCCAGCATTTT. Based on the CDR3 plus reference TRBV5-1 and TRBJ1-5, the full variable domain is KAGVTQTPRYLIKTRGQQVTLSCSPISGHRSVSWYQQTPGQGLQFLFEYFSETQRNKGNFPGRFSGRQFSNSRSEMNVSTLELGDSALYLCASSLSPGGNQPQHFGDGTRLSIL.

This clonotype was counted a single time. The rearrangement joins TRBV11-2 to TRBJ2-5; TRBD2 agrees at 13 bases. CDR1 is SGHAT, CDR2 FQNNGV, per germline. J lost 5 bases, V lost 6 bases, and 9 bases had no gene match. The CDR3 runs to 16 residues. CDR3 in amino acids: CASSPGLAGAEETQYF. CDR3 coding DNA: TGTGCCAGCAGTCCAGGACTAGCGGGGGCGGAGGAGACCCAGTACTTC.

This clonotype was seen repeatedly, ten times or more. The chain links TRBV4-2 to TRBJ2-3, with 15 bases matching TRBD2. The CDR3 runs 19 residues. Losses at the gene ends were 1 base for V and 2 bases for J; bases not matched to a gene: 7. The V gene's germline CDR1 is LGHNA and CDR2 YNFKEQ. CDR3 sequence: CASSQAGTSGGLSTDTQYF. In nucleotides, the CDR3 is TGTGCCAGCAGCCAAGCCGGGACTAGCGGGGGGCTTTCCACAGATACGCAGTATTTT.

This chain connects TRBV20-1 to TRBJ2-5; the D gene could be TRBD1 or TRBD2 (5 bases each). V shed 6 bases and J shed 2 bases, with 10 bases lying between them. The CDR3 sequence is 12 residues long. Looked up from germline, CDR1 is DFQATT and CDR2 is SNEGSKA (reference sequence). CDR3 nucleotide sequence: TGCAGTGCCGGGGACGATCAAGAGACCCAGTACTTC. Its translation is CSAGDDQETQYF.

The chain recombines TRBV11-1 with TRBJ1-1, with D unresolved. The CDR3 runs 14 residues. CDR1 and CDR2 from the germline V gene are SGHAT and FQDESV (reference sequence). Between the trimmed V and J ends, which lost 1 base and 5 bases, there was a span of 11 bases. For the CDR3, the DNA is TGTGCCAGCAGCTTAGTTACGGCTGGAACTGAAGCTTTCTTT. It specifies CASSLVTAGTEAFF.

The chain uses TRBV10-3 and TRBJ2-7, with D possibly TRBD1 on 9 matching bases. Germline CDR1 is ENHRY and CDR2 is SYGVKD. The germline V and J ends were trimmed by 3 bases and 5 bases, with 26 bases remaining between them. The CDR3 loop spans 18 amino acids. The CDR3 nucleotides are TGTGCCATCAGTGACCCTACGGGAGGGGACAGGGCGGTAGACGAGCAGTACTTC. It encodes CAISDPTGGDRAVDEQYF.

J is TRBJ2-1 and V is TRBV19; D may match TRBD1 or TRBD2 (6 bases each). The germline V gene has CDR1 LNHDA and CDR2 SQIVND (reference sequence). V was pared by 0 bases and J by 5 bases, with 14 bases between. This CDR3 is 16 amino acids long. As DNA, the CDR3 is TGTGCCAGTAGTATAGATCTGGGGGGCGGGAACAATGAGCAGTTCTTC. Protein product: CASSIDLGGGNNEQFF.

This clonotype was counted many times. This sequence joins TRBV14 and TRBJ2-7, with D perhaps matching TRBD1 or TRBD2 (5 bases each). Trimming cost V 0 bases and J 2 bases, with 11 bases left between them. The CDR3 totals 15 residues. Germline V gene data show CDR1 as SGHDN and CDR2 as FVKESK. The chain's CDR3 is CASSQDWGSPYEQYF. The CDR3 bases are TGTGCCAGCAGCCAAGACTGGGGGTCCCCCTACGAGCAGTACTTC.

The rearrangement links TRBV5-1 to TRBJ2-1; D may be TRBD2 (6 bases). Germline V gene sequence: CDR1 SGHRS, CDR2 YFSETQ. This CDR3 has 15 residues. The V and J ends lost 4 bases and 6 bases respectively, with 17 bases between them. The CDR3, as DNA: TGCGCCAGCAGCACCGGGACTCTCGGAATCAATGAGCAGTTCTTC. Translation gives CASSTGTLGINEQFF. Full variable domain (outside the CDR3, taken from reference TRBV5-1 and TRBJ2-1): KAGVTQTPRYLIKTRGQQVTLSCSPISGHRSVSWYQQTPGQGLQFLFEYFSETQRNKGNFPGRFSGRQFSNSRSEMNVSTLELGDSALYLCASSTGTLGINEQFFGPGTRLTVL.

This clonotype has a handful of counts. The chain couples TRBV10-3 to TRBJ1-2; TRBD1 matches 9 bases. CDR3 length: 12 residues. The trim removed 10 bases at V and 8 bases at J, leaving 8 bases unmatched. Germline V gives CDR1 ENHRY, CDR2 SYGVKD. CDR3 sequence reads: CASTRTGEGYTF. CDR3 coding DNA: TGTGCCAGCACGCGGACAGGGGAAGGCTACACCTTC.

This clonotype was recorded a few times. The chain employs TRBV20-1 and TRBJ1-1; no clear D. The CDR3 extends over 13 amino acids. The germline V gene has CDR1 DFQATT and CDR2 SNEGSKA (reference sequence). With 6 bases removed from V and 3 bases from J, the gap between germline ends came to 14 bases. The CDR3 loop is CSAWTLGYTEAFF. The DNA of the CDR3 is TGCAGTGCCTGGACTCTGGGGTACACTGAAGCTTTCTTT.

The chain couples TRBV6-5 to TRBJ1-5; D unresolved. Trimming stripped 6 bases from V and 6 bases from J, with 15 bases between. This CDR3 contains 14 residues. The germline V gene has CDR1 MNHEY and CDR2 SVGAGI. Here the CDR3 reads CASSYLSTSQPQHF. The CDR3 coding sequence is TGTGCCAGCAGCTATCTTAGTACCTCTCAGCCCCAGCATTTT.

Ten or more counts support this clonotype. V usage is TRBV7-2 and J usage is TRBJ2-3, with 8 bases fitting TRBD2. CDR1 is SGHTA, CDR2 FQGNSA, per germline. Trimming took 3 bases from V and 2 from J; bases not matched to a gene: 1. The CDR3 is made up of 14 amino acids. The CDR3 DNA reads as TGTGCCAGCAGCTTCGGGGGGGTCACAGATACGCAGTATTTT. Encoded protein: CASSFGGVTDTQYF.

V gene TRBV15 combines with J gene TRBJ1-3; D is unclear. This CDR3 is built from 15 residues. V was shortened by 0 bases and J by 4 bases, with 10 bases between the two germline ends. Germline assignment: CDR1 LNHNV and CDR2 YYDKDF (reference sequence). The CDR3 reads CATSRDAARGNTIYF. CDR3 bases: TGTGCCACCAGCAGAGACGCAGCCCGAGGAAACACCATATATTTT.

This clonotype was seen a handful of times. This chain joins TRBV9 and TRBJ2-1, with a weak D call TRBD2 (6 bases). The CDR3 has 14 residues. Trimming shortened V by 2 bases and J by 8 bases, and 14 bases separated the two germline ends. The germline gives CDR1 SGDLS, CDR2 YYNGEE. In DNA form, the CDR3 reads TGTGCCAGCAGCGTGGACGACTGGAGGGATGAGCAGTTCTTC. Its protein is CASSVDDWRDEQFF.

The chain's CDR3 is CASSVEGRAREETQYF. In DNA form, the CDR3 reads TGTGCCAGCAGCGTAGAGGGCAGGGCGAGAGAAGAGACCCAGTACTTC. The rearrangement joins TRBV9 to TRBJ2-5; D is possibly TRBD1 (5 bases). The CDR3 loop spans 16 amino acids. Trimming took off 0 bases at V and 3 bases at J, with 15 bases between the two ends. CDR1 SGDLS and CDR2 YYNGEE come from the germline V gene.

The CDR3 loop is CASSLVGGGSYEQYF. For the CDR3, the DNA is TGCGCCAGCAGCTTGGTCGGGGGTGGCTCCTACGAGCAGTACTTC. J is TRBJ2-7 and V is TRBV5-1; a weak D match, TRBD2 (6 bases). CDR1 is SGHRS and CDR2 is YFSETQ in the germline V gene. V dropped 0 bases and J dropped 0 bases, with 10 bases sitting between them. CDR3 size: 15 residues.

This clonotype was observed a few times. The rearrangement links TRBV12-3 or TRBV12-4 to TRBJ1-5; 10 positions agree with TRBD1. The CDR3 is 12 residues long. V lost 6 bases to trimming and J lost 8 bases; unmatched junction nucleotides: 1. Written as DNA, the CDR3 is TGTGCCAGCAGGGACAGGGGGAAGCCCCAGCATTTT. It translates to CASRDRGKPQHF.

This clonotype showed up just a few times. CDR3 sequence (DNA): TGTGCCAGCAGTTCCCAGCGGGGGGTCACCGGGGAGCTGTTTTTT. It yields the protein CASSSQRGVTGELFF. The chain joins TRBV6-2 or TRBV6-3 to TRBJ2-2, with TRBD2 matching 9 bases. Germline V CDR1 and CDR2: MNHEY, SVGEGT. CDR3 length: 15 residues. The V segment lost 4 bases and the J segment 4 bases; nucleotides outside the gene matches: 4.

The V call is TRBV10-3, the J call TRBJ1-1; TRBD1 aligns across 10 bases. Germline loops: CDR1 ENHRY, CDR2 SYGVKD. This CDR3 is 13 amino acids long. The V segment lost 10 bases and the J segment 7 bases; nucleotides outside the gene matches: 9. CDR3 residues: CATLGQGEVEAFF. The DNA for the CDR3 is TGTGCCACCCTTGGACAGGGGGAAGTTGAAGCTTTCTTT.

The chain combines TRBV5-1 with TRBJ1-3; D is undetermined. The CDR3 consists of 15 residues. Trimming took off 3 bases at V and 8 bases at J, with 18 bases between the two ends. Germline V gene data show CDR1 as SGHRS and CDR2 as YFSETQ. CDR3 sequence reads: CASSSGRGGSDTIYF. Written as DNA, the CDR3 is TGCGCCAGCAGCTCCGGGCGAGGTGGGTCGGACACCATATATTTT.

This clonotype was detected only a few times. CDR3 nucleotides: TGTGCCAGCAGCCGGCCGGGCCCCCTAACTAATGAAAAACTGTTTTTT. This translates into CASSRPGPLTNEKLFF. This chain uses TRBV4-2 with TRBJ1-4; D is undetermined. Trimming took 4 bases from V and 1 from J, leaving 13 bases between them. This CDR3 is built from 16 residues. Per germline, CDR1 LGHNA and CDR2 YNFKEQ.

This chain joins TRBV7-2 and TRBJ2-4, with no clear D. Germline V gene data show CDR1 as SGHTA and CDR2 as FQGNSA. This CDR3 comprises 15 residues. Trimming took 1 base from V and 6 from J, leaving 13 bases between them. For the CDR3, the DNA is TGTGCCAGCAGCTTAGAGGGCAGGAAGACAAACATTCAGTACTTC. Protein sequence: CASSLEGRKTNIQYF.